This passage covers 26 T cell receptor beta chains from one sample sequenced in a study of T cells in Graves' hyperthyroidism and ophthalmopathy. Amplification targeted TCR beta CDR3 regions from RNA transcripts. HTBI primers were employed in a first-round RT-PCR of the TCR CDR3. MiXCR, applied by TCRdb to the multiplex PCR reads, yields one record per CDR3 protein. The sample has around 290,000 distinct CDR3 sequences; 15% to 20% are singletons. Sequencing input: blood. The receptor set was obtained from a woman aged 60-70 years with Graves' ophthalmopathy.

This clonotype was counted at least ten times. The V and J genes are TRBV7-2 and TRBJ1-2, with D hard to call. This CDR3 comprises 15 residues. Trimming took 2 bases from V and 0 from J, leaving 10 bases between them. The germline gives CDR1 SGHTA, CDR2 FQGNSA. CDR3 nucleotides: TGTGCCAGCAGCTTATTCTACGGGTCTAACTATGGCTACACCTTC. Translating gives CASSLFYGSNYGYTF.

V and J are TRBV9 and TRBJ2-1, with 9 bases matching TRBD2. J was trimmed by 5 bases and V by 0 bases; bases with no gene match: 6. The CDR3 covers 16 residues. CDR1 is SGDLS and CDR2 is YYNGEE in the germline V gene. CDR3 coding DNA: TGTGCCAGCAGCGTAGCCCCAGCGGGGGGAAACAATGAGCAGTTCTTC. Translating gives CASSVAPAGGNNEQFF.

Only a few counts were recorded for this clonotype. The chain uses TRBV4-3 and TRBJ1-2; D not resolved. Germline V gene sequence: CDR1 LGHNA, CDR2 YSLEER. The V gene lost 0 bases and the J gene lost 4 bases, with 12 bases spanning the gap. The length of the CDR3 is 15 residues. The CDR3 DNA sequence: TGCGCCAGCAGCCAAGATACGGACGTCCGCTATGGCTACACCTTC. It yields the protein CASSQDTDVRYGYTF.

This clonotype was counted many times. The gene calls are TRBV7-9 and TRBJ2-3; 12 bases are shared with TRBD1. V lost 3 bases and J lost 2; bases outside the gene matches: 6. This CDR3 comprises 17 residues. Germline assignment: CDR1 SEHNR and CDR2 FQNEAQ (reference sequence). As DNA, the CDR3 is TGTGCCAGCAGCTTTCTCCGGGACAGGGGGCCCACAGATACGCAGTATTTT. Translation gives CASSFLRDRGPTDTQYF.

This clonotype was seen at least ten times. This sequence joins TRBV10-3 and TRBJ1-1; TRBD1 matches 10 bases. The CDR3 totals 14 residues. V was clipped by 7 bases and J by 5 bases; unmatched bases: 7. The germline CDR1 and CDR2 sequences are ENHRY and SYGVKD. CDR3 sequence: CAIKGDRGGTEAFF. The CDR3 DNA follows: TGTGCCATCAAAGGGGACAGGGGAGGTACTGAAGCTTTCTTT.

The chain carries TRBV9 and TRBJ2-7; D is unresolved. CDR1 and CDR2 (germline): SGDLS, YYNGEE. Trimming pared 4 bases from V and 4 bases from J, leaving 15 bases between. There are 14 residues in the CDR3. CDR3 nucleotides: TGTGCCAGCAGCCCAACGCCGTCCGAGTACGAGCAGTACTTC. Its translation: CASSPTPSEYEQYF.

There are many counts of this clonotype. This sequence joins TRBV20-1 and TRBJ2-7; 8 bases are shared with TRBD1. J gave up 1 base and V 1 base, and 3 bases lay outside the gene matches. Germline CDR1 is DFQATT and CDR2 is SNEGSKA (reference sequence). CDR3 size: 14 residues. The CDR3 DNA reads TGCAGTGCTAGAGGCGACAGGGGATCCTACGAGCAGTACTTC. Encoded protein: CSARGDRGSYEQYF.

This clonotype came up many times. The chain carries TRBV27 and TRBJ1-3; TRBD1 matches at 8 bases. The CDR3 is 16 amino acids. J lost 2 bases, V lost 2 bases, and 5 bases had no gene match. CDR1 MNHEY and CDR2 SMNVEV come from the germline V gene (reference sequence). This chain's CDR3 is CASSLQGASAGNTIYF. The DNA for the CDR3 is TGTGCCAGCAGTTTACAGGGGGCGTCGGCTGGAAACACCATATATTTT.

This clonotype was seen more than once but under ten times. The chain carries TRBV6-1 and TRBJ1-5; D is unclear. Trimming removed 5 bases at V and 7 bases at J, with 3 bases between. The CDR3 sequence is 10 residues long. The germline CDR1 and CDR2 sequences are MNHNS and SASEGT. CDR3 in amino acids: CASSFQPQHF. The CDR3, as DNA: TGTGCCAGCAGTTTCCAGCCCCAGCATTTT.

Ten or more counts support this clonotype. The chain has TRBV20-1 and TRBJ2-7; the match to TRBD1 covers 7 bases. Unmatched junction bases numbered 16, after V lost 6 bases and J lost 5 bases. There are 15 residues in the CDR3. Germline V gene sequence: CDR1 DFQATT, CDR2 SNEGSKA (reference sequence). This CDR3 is CSADRAQAPVHEQYF. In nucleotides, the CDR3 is TGCAGTGCCGACAGGGCCCAAGCTCCGGTCCACGAGCAGTACTTC.

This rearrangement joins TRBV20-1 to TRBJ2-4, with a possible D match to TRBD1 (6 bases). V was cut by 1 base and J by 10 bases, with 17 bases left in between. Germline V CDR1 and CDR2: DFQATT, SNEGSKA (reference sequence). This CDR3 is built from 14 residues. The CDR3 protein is CSARAGQSAGIQYF. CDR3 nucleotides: TGCAGTGCTAGAGCTGGACAGTCGGCTGGTATTCAGTACTTC.

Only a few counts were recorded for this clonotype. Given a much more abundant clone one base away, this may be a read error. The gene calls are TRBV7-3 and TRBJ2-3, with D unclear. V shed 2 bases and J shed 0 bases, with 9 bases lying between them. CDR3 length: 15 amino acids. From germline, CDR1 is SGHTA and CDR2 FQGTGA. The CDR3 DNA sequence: TGTGCCAGCAGCTTAGGGGTGGTCAGCACAGATACGCAGTATTTT. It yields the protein CASSLGVVSTDTQYF.

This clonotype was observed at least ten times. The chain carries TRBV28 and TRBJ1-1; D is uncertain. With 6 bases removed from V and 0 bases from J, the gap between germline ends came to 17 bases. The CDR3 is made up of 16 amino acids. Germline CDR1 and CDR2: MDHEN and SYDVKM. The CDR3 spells CASSPYPDRVNTEAFF. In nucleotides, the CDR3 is TGTGCCAGCAGCCCATATCCCGACCGTGTGAACACTGAAGCTTTCTTT.

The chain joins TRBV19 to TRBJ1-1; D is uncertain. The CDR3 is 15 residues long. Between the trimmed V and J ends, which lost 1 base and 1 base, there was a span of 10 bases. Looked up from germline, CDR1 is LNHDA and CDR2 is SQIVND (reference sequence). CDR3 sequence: CASSIGWQRNTEAFF. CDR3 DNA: TGTGCCAGTAGTATAGGTTGGCAGAGGAACACTGAAGCTTTCTTT.

The CDR3 reads CASSRGWGSPEQYF. CDR3 bases: TGTGCCAGCAGTCGAGGCTGGGGGTCGCCCGAGCAGTACTTC. V usage is TRBV27 and J usage is TRBJ2-7; TRBD1 or TRBD2 may be the D gene (5 bases each). The length of the CDR3 is 14 residues. CDR1 and CDR2 (germline): MNHEY, SMNVEV (reference sequence). The V and J ends lost 5 bases and 6 bases respectively, with 17 bases between them.

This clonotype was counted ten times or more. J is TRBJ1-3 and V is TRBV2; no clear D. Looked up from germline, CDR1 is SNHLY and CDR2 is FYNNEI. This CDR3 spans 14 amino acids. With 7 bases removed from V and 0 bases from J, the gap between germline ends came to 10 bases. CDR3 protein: CASTPEASGNTIYF. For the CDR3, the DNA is TGTGCCAGCACCCCAGAAGCCTCTGGAAACACCATATATTTT.

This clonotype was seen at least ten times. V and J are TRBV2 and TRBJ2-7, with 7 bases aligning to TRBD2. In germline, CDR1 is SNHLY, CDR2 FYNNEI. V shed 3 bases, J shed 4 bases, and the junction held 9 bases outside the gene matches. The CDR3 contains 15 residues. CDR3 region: CASSESEGAGYEQYF. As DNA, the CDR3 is TGTGCCAGCAGTGAGTCCGAGGGAGCGGGGTACGAGCAGTACTTC. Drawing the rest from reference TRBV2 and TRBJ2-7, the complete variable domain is EPEVTQTPSHQVTQMGQEVILRCVPISNHLYFYWYRQILGQKVEFLVSFYNNEISEKSEIFDDQFSVERPDGSNFTLKIRSTKLEDSAMYFCASSESEGAGYEQYFGPGTRLTVT.

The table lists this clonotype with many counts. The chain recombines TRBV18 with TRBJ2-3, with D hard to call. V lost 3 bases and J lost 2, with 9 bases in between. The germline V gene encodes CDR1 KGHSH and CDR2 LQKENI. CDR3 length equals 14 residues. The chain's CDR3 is CASSPQTDTDTQYF. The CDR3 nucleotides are TGTGCCAGCTCACCCCAGACGGACACAGATACGCAGTATTTT.

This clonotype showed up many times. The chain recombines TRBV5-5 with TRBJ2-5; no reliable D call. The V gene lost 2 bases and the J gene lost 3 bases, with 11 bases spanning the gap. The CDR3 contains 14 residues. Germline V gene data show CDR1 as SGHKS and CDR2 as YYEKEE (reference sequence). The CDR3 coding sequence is TGTGCCAGCAGCTTTTCACCCATGAAAGAGACCCAGTACTTC. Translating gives CASSFSPMKETQYF.

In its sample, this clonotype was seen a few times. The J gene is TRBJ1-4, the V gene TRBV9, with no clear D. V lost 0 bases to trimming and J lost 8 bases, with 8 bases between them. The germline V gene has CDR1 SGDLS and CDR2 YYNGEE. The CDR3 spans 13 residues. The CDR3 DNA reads TGTGCCAGCAGCGTAGGAAGCCAAGAAAAACTGTTTTTT. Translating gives CASSVGSQEKLFF.

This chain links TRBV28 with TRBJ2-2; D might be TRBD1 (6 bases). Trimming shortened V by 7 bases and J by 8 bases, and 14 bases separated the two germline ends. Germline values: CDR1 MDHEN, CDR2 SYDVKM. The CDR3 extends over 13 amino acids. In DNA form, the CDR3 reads TGTGCCAGCATGTGGACAGCTAGGGGGGAGCTGTTTTTT. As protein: CASMWTARGELFF.

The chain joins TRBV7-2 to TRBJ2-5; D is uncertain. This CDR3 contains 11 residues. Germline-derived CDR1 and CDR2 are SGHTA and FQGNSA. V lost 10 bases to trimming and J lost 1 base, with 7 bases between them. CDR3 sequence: CATSLQETQYF. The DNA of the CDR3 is TGTGCCACATCGCTCCAAGAGACCCAGTACTTC.

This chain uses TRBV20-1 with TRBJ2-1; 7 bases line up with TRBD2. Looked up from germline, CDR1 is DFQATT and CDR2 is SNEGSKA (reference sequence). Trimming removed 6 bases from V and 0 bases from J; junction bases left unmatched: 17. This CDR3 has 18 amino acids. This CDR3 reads CSAISPSKTSLSYNEQFF. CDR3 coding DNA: TGCAGTGCCATATCGCCTTCTAAGACTAGCCTCTCCTACAATGAGCAGTTCTTC.

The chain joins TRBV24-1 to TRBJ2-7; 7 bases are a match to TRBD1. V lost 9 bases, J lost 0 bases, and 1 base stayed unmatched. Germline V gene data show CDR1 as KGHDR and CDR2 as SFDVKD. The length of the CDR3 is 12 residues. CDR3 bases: TGTGCCACCCGGGACAGCTCCTACGAGCAGTACTTC. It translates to CATRDSSYEQYF.

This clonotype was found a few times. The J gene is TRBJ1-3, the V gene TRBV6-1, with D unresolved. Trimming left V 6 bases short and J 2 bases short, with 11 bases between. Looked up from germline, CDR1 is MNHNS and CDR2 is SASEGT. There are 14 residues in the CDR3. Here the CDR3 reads CASSPPGAGNTIYF. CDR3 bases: TGTGCCAGCAGCCCCCCAGGAGCTGGAAACACCATATATTTT.

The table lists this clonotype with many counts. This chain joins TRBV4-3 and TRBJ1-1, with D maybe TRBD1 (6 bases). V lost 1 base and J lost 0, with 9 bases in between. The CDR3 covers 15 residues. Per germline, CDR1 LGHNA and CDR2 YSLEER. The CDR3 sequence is CASSQGTGMNTEAFF. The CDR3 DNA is TGCGCCAGCAGCCAAGGTACAGGGATGAACACTGAAGCTTTCTTT.